The 14 T cell receptor beta chains presented below share a single source sample, sequenced in a study of T cell changes during pregnancy in multiple sclerosis. Assay: immunoSEQ multiplex PCR; the TCRdb copy retains only in-frame clones and omits some. The sample records about 44,000 clones, roughly nine tenths being singletons. Sequenced material: CD4+ T cells from peripheral blood mononuclear cells, taken after pregnancy. Source of these receptors: a female donor with multiple sclerosis, enrolled in a pregnancy study.

The chain joins TRBV2 to TRBJ1-5; 11 bases match TRBD1. This CDR3 has 14 residues. Germline V CDR1 and CDR2: SNHLY, FYNNEI. V was clipped by 7 bases and J by 8 bases; unmatched bases: 7. The CDR3 DNA follows: TGTGCCAGCATCCGGGACAGGGGGAGGGAGCCCCAGCATTTT. Translating gives CASIRDRGREPQHF. Together with reference TRBV2 and TRBJ1-5, the CDR3 gives the full variable domain: EPEVTQTPSHQVTQMGQEVILRCVPISNHLYFYWYRQILGQKVEFLVSFYNNEISEKSEIFDDQFSVERPDGSNFTLKIRSTKLEDSAMYFCASIRDRGREPQHFGDGTRLSIL.

The CDR3 region has the DNA TGTGCCAGCAGTGGGTTAGGGGACTACGAGCAGTACTTC. Its translation is CASSGLGDYEQYF. The rearrangement joins TRBV2 to TRBJ2-7, with D perhaps TRBD1 (5 bases). Germline-derived CDR1 and CDR2 are SNHLY and FYNNEI. This CDR3 contains 13 residues. The V and J ends lost 4 bases and 3 bases respectively, with 10 bases between them.

This chain links TRBV2 with TRBJ2-7; TRBD2 is a possible D gene (6 bases). This CDR3 is 12 amino acids long. CDR1 and CDR2 from the germline V gene are SNHLY and FYNNEI. V lost 11 bases and J 1 base, leaving 12 bases between the germline ends. CDR3 nucleotide sequence: TGTGCCGGGCGGGACTCTTCCTACGAGCAGTACTTC. Encoded protein: CAGRDSSYEQYF. Combining the CDR3 with reference TRBV2 and TRBJ2-7 gives the whole variable domain EPEVTQTPSHQVTQMGQEVILRCVPISNHLYFYWYRQILGQKVEFLVSFYNNEISEKSEIFDDQFSVERPDGSNFTLKIRSTKLEDSAMYFCAGRDSSYEQYFGPGTRLTVT.

The chain employs TRBV5-1 and TRBJ2-7, with TRBD2 matching 11 bases. J was trimmed by 5 bases and V by 4 bases; bases with no gene match: 8. The germline CDR1 and CDR2 sequences are SGHRS and YFSETQ. The CDR3 length is 15 residues. The CDR3, as DNA: TGCGCCAGCAGCGGAACTAGCGGGGGAGCGGACGAGCAGTACTTC. Translating it yields CASSGTSGGADEQYF.

The V call is TRBV5-5, the J call TRBJ1-4; no clear D. The CDR3 covers 14 residues. Trimming cost V 1 base and J 0 bases, with 4 bases left between them. The germline V gene has CDR1 SGHKS and CDR2 YYEKEE (reference sequence). CDR3 protein: CASSLLATNEKLFF. For the CDR3, the DNA is TGTGCCAGCAGCTTGTTAGCAACTAATGAAAAACTGTTTTTT. Drawing the rest from reference TRBV5-5 and TRBJ1-4, the complete variable domain is DAGVTQSPTHLIKTRGQQVTLRCSPISGHKSVSWYQQVLGQGPQFIFQYYEKEERGRGNFPDRFSARQFPNYSSELNVNALLLGDSALYLCASSLLATNEKLFFGSGTQLSVL.

V is TRBV6-1 and J is TRBJ2-7; the match to TRBD2 covers 7 bases. The germline V gene encodes CDR1 MNHNS and CDR2 SASEGT. The ends lost 2 bases at V and 2 bases at J; junction bases unmatched: 0. CDR3 size: 13 residues. DNA of the CDR3: TGTGCCAGCAGTGAACTAGCGGCCTACGAGCAGTACTTC. This translates into CASSELAAYEQYF.

The V and J genes are TRBV10-3 and TRBJ2-5; maybe TRBD1 (5 bases). Trimming took off 0 bases at V and 4 bases at J, with 12 bases between the two ends. This CDR3 is built from 15 residues. Germline V CDR1 and CDR2: ENHRY, SYGVKD. CDR3 loop: CAISESGLEVETQYF. Written as DNA, the CDR3 is TGTGCCATCAGTGAGTCGGGGCTAGAGGTAGAGACCCAGTACTTC.

The chain joins TRBV6-5 to TRBJ2-7, with TRBD2 identical over 11 bases. The CDR3 covers 15 residues. Germline V gene sequence: CDR1 MNHEY, CDR2 SVGAGI. J was trimmed by 0 bases and V by 7 bases; bases with no gene match: 5. In nucleotides, the CDR3 is TGTGCCAGCAAGGGACTAGCGGAGAGCTCCTACGAGCAGTACTTC. Translation: CASKGLAESSYEQYF.

The chain uses TRBV11-3 and TRBJ1-3, with a weak D call TRBD1 (6 bases). The germline gives CDR1 SGHNT, CDR2 YENEEA. Deletions cut 2 bases from V and 2 bases from J, with 10 bases between. The CDR3 consists of 15 residues. The CDR3 nucleotides read TGTGCCAGCAGCTTAAATACAGGGCCTGGAAACACCATATATTTT. Translated, it gives CASSLNTGPGNTIYF.

This rearrangement joins TRBV7-2 to TRBJ1-4; TRBD1 matches 11 bases. Germline V gene sequence: CDR1 SGHTA, CDR2 FQGNSA. This CDR3 contains 15 residues. The trim removed 5 bases at V and 7 bases at J, leaving 6 bases unmatched. The CDR3 protein is CASSLRGQGGEKLFF. The CDR3 nucleotides read TGTGCCAGCAGCCTGCGGGGACAGGGGGGTGAAAAACTGTTTTTT.

This chain links TRBV4-2 with TRBJ1-4; TRBD1 is a possible D gene (6 bases). This CDR3 contains 16 residues. Germline V gives CDR1 LGHNA, CDR2 YNFKEQ. V lost 0 bases and J lost 7, with 15 bases in between. CDR3 region: CASSQDPRGGSEKLFF. For the CDR3, the DNA is TGTGCCAGCAGCCAAGATCCCCGGGGGGGCTCTGAAAAACTGTTTTTT.

The V gene is TRBV30, the J gene TRBJ2-3; TRBD2 matches at 7 bases. Germline values: CDR1 GTSNPN, CDR2 SVGIG (reference sequence). This CDR3 is built from 12 residues. V trimming: 0 bases; J trimming: 10 bases; junction bases outside the gene matches: 4. CDR3 DNA: TGTGCCTGGAGTGTACGGGCGGGAGCGCAGTATTTT. It is translated as CAWSVRAGAQYF. Looking up the rest from reference TRBV30 and TRBJ2-3 gives the full variable domain: SQTIHQWPATLVQPVGSPLSLECTVEGTSNPNLYWYRQAAGRGLQLLFYSVGIGQISSEVPQNLSASRPQDRQFILSSKKLLLSDSGFYLCAWSVRAGAQYFGPGTRLTVL.

This clone was recorded once. V usage is TRBV5-4 and J usage is TRBJ1-3; D may be TRBD1 (5 bases). V lost 4 bases, J lost 4 bases, and 6 bases lay in between. The V gene's germline CDR1 is SGHNT and CDR2 YYREEE (reference sequence). The CDR3 consists of 12 residues. CDR3 DNA sequence: TGTGCCAGCAGCGGGGGGGGAAACACCATATATTTT. Translation gives CASSGGGNTIYF. Full variable domain (rest looked up from reference TRBV5-4 and TRBJ1-3): ETGVTQSPTHLIKTRGQQVTLRCSSQSGHNTVSWYQQALGQGPQFIFQYYREEENGRGNFPPRFSGLQFPNYSSELNVNALELDDSALYLCASSGGGNTIYFGEGSWLTVV.

The rearrangement joins TRBV5-1 to TRBJ2-3; D unclear. The CDR3 totals 17 residues. V was trimmed by 4 bases and J by 6 bases, leaving 24 bases between them. CDR1 and CDR2 (germline): SGHRS, YFSETQ. CDR3: CASSPVPVLIMGDTQYF. As DNA, the CDR3 is TGCGCCAGCAGCCCGGTTCCCGTGCTCATTATGGGCGATACGCAGTATTTT.